These T cell receptor beta chains were read from a single sample in a study of blood T cell repertoires in COVID-19. Using immunoSEQ multiplex PCR, the repertoire was profiled, and TCRdb retains in-frame clones only, with some absent. The data show about 150,000 clones, with 82% seen just once and 13% to 15% held by the top ten. Specimen: peripheral blood. The receptors come from a human donor with acute or convalescent COVID-19. The donor label of this sample is uncertain. Each CDR3 is given with its conserved first and last residue. A D gene is named only where the DNA matches it firmly. For some rows the clone size is stated as once, few or many, or as a class when expanded; others skip it.

D: NA; J: TRBJ1-2; size: NA; V: TRBV6-5; DNA: TGTGCCAGCAGTTATAGCACGGGGAACTATGGCTACACCTTC; CDR3: CASSYSTGNYGYTF
D: NA; J: TRBJ2-7; size: few; V: TRBV4-1; DNA: TGCGCCAGCAGCCAAGGCCGCGGACGGGGGTACGAGCAGTACTTC; CDR3: CASSQGRGRGYEQYF
D: TRBD2; J: TRBJ2-7; size: NA; V: TRBV5-1; DNA: TGCGCCAGCAGCTTGGAACCTAGCGGGACCCCCTACGAGCAGTACTTC; CDR3: CASSLEPSGTPYEQYF
D: TRBD1; J: TRBJ1-2; size: NA; V: TRBV4-1; DNA: TGCGCCAGCAGCCCGAGAGCGGACAGGGCCCATGGCTACACCTTC; CDR3: CASSPRADRAHGYTF
D: NA; J: TRBJ1-2; size: many; V: TRBV7-2; DNA: TGTGCCAGCAGCTATACAGGGAACTATGGCTACACCTTC; CDR3: CASSYTGNYGYTF
D: NA; J: TRBJ1-3; size: NA; V: TRBV29-1; DNA: TGCAGCGTTTCCTCCGGGACAATAAGCTCTGGAAACACCATATATTTT; CDR3: CSVSSGTISSGNTIYF
D: NA; J: TRBJ1-2; size: NA; V: TRBV19; DNA: TGTGCCAGTAGCCCGGGACATCGGCGCGTCTATGGCTACACCTTC; CDR3: CASSPGHRRVYGYTF
D: NA; J: TRBJ2-2; size: NA; V: TRBV5-8; DNA: TGTGCCAGCAGCTTGGGACAGTACACCGGGGAGCTGTTTTTT; CDR3: CASSLGQYTGELFF
D: TRBD1; J: TRBJ1-1; size: NA; V: TRBV6-2/TRBV6-3; DNA: TGTGCCAGCAGTTTTGGGACAGCCGGGACTGAAGCTTTCTTT; CDR3: CASSFGTAGTEAFF
D: NA; J: TRBJ2-1; size: NA; V: TRBV5-1; DNA: TGCGCCAGCAGCTTGGCCGAACAGGGTAAAGGCAATGAGCAGTTCTTC; CDR3: CASSLAEQGKGNEQFF
D: TRBD2; J: TRBJ2-1; size: NA; V: TRBV5-5; DNA: TGTGCCAGCAGCCGCGGGGGCTCCTACAATGAGCAGTTCTTC; CDR3: CASSRGGSYNEQFF
D: NA; J: TRBJ1-1; size: NA; V: TRBV10-3; DNA: TGTGCCATCATGTCCGAGTCGAACACTGAAGCTTTCTTT; CDR3: CAIMSESNTEAFF
D: NA; J: TRBJ1-2; size: NA; V: TRBV27; DNA: TGTGCCAGCAGGACAGGAGGAGCTAACTATGGCTACACCTTC; CDR3: CASRTGGANYGYTF
D: NA; J: TRBJ2-1; size: once; V: TRBV3-1/TRBV3-2; DNA: TGTGCCAGCAGCCAAGGGGCGGGCTCTTACAATGAGCAGTTCTTC; CDR3: CASSQGAGSYNEQFF
D: NA; J: TRBJ1-1; size: NA; V: TRBV5-4; DNA: TGTGCCAGCAGTTTTTCCCGGGGTTTCGCGAACACTGAAGCTTTCTTT; CDR3: CASSFSRGFANTEAFF
D: TRBD1; J: TRBJ1-1; size: NA; V: TRBV2; DNA: TGTGCCAGCAGCCCCGAACTAAGGACAGGGAGTTCCACTACTGAAGCTTTCTTT; CDR3: CASSPELRTGSSTTEAFF
D: NA; J: TRBJ2-2; size: NA; V: TRBV3-1/TRBV3-2; DNA: TGTGCCAGCAGCCAAAGGAGCCCGAACACCGGGGAGCTGTTTTTT; CDR3: CASSQRSPNTGELFF
D: TRBD1; J: TRBJ1-5; size: NA; V: TRBV19; DNA: TGTGCCAGTAGTATTGCGAACAGGGGGAGCAATCAGCCCCAGCATTTT; CDR3: CASSIANRGSNQPQHF
D: TRBD1; J: TRBJ2-5; size: NA; V: TRBV6-5; DNA: TGTGCCAGCAGTTCCCAGCGGGACAGGGGAGAGACCCAGTACTTC; CDR3: CASSSQRDRGETQYF
D: TRBD1; J: TRBJ1-5; size: NA; V: TRBV2; DNA: TGTGCCAGCAATGACAGGGGCCTCAATCAGCCCCAGCATTTT; CDR3: CASNDRGLNQPQHF
D: TRBD2; J: TRBJ2-1; size: once; V: TRBV27; DNA: TGTGCCAGCAGTTTACCTAGCGGGGGGGCCGTAGAGCAGTTCTTC; CDR3: CASSLPSGGAVEQFF
D: NA; J: TRBJ2-3; size: NA; V: TRBV2; DNA: TGTGCCAGCAGTGAGGAGAGCTACGATACGCAGTATTTT; CDR3: CASSEESYDTQYF
D: NA; J: TRBJ2-7; size: NA; V: TRBV18; DNA: TGTGCCAGCTCCCAAAGAACCACAGGCCTCGGGGAGCAGTACTTC; CDR3: CASSQRTTGLGEQYF
D: TRBD1; J: TRBJ1-2; size: NA; V: TRBV29-1; DNA: TGCAGCGTTGATCTGGACAGGATCCATGGCTACACCTTC; CDR3: CSVDLDRIHGYTF
D: TRBD2; J: TRBJ2-2; size: NA; V: TRBV3-1/TRBV3-2; DNA: TGTGCCAGCAGCCGAGGACTAGCGGGGGGGGTGGCCCCCGGGGAGCTGTTTTTT; CDR3: CASSRGLAGGVAPGELFF
D: TRBD1; J: TRBJ2-7; size: once; V: TRBV11-2; DNA: TGTGCCAGCAGGCGACCGGGACAGACTACCGAGCAGTACTTC; CDR3: CASRRPGQTTEQYF
D: TRBD1; J: TRBJ2-1; size: once; V: TRBV6-4; DNA: TGTGCCAGCAGTCGGACAGGGACGGGATACAATGAGCAGTTCTTC; CDR3: CASSRTGTGYNEQFF
D: TRBD2; J: TRBJ2-5; size: NA; V: TRBV2; DNA: TGTGCCAGCAGTGCCGGGGGCGGGGGGAATCAAGAGACCCAGTACTTC; CDR3: CASSAGGGGNQETQYF
D: TRBD2; J: TRBJ2-1; size: NA; V: TRBV27; DNA: TGTGCCAGCAGTTTAGTTCGGGGGGAAGTCAATGAGCAGTTCTTC; CDR3: CASSLVRGEVNEQFF
D: TRBD1; J: TRBJ1-5; size: NA; V: TRBV5-1; DNA: TGCGCCAGCACCGTACAGGGGGACCTTAATCAGCCCCAGCATTTT; CDR3: CASTVQGDLNQPQHF
D: NA; J: TRBJ1-1; size: few; V: TRBV5-5; DNA: TGTGCCAGCAGCTTGGTACAGATGAACACTGAAGCTTTCTTT; CDR3: CASSLVQMNTEAFF
D: NA; J: TRBJ2-3; size: NA; V: TRBV30; DNA: TGTGCCGGAGGGGACCCTCAGCCGCAGTATTTT; CDR3: CAGGDPQPQYF
D: TRBD2; J: TRBJ2-5; size: NA; V: TRBV7-9; DNA: TGTGCCAGCAGCTCACGACTAGCGGGGGGAGAAGAGACCCAGTACTTC; CDR3: CASSSRLAGGEETQYF
D: TRBD2; J: TRBJ2-5; size: NA; V: TRBV5-1; DNA: TGCGCCAGCAGCTTGGAGAGACTAGCGGGGAACCAAGAGACCCAGTACTTC; CDR3: CASSLERLAGNQETQYF
D: NA; J: TRBJ2-3; size: few; V: TRBV6-5; DNA: TGTGCCAGCAGTTACTCTCGGGGTGTGGCAGATACGCAGTATTTT; CDR3: CASSYSRGVADTQYF
D: NA; J: TRBJ1-1; size: NA; V: TRBV5-1; DNA: TGCGCCAGCAGCTGGTTTGGGGAGGGCACTGAAGCTTTCTTT; CDR3: CASSWFGEGTEAFF
D: TRBD2; J: TRBJ2-2; size: NA; V: TRBV10-3; DNA: TGTGCCATCACCCCCGGACTAGCCAACACCGGGGAGCTGTTTTTT; CDR3: CAITPGLANTGELFF
D: TRBD1; J: TRBJ2-1; size: NA; V: TRBV18; DNA: TGTGCCAGCTCTCCGGACAGGATCTCCTACAATGAGCAGTTCTTC; CDR3: CASSPDRISYNEQFF
D: TRBD2; J: TRBJ2-3; size: NA; V: TRBV6-4; DNA: TGTGCCAGCAGTGCCGGGACTAGCGGTAGCACAGATACGCAGTATTTT; CDR3: CASSAGTSGSTDTQYF
D: NA; J: TRBJ1-2; size: few; V: TRBV29-1; DNA: TGCAGCTCGGATACCCAGGGGCAGGGCAGCTATGGCTACACCTTC; CDR3: CSSDTQGQGSYGYTF
D: NA; J: TRBJ1-2; size: NA; V: TRBV3-1/TRBV3-2; DNA: TGTGCCAGCAGCCAACAGGGCCGCCCCGGGGGCTACACCTTC; CDR3: CASSQQGRPGGYTF
D: NA; J: TRBJ2-7; size: once; V: TRBV5-1; DNA: TGCGCCAGCAGCTTGGAGTTAGAGAGGGCCGAGCAGTACTTC; CDR3: CASSLELERAEQYF
D: TRBD2; J: TRBJ2-5; size: NA; V: TRBV11-2; DNA: TGTGCCAGCAGCTTTAGCGGGGGGGTCCAAGAGACCCAGTACTTC; CDR3: CASSFSGGVQETQYF